The 11 T cell receptor beta chains below come from one sample, sequenced in a study of cytomegalovirus exposure and HLA in healthy donors. Researchers ran the PCR with 60 Vbeta and 13 Jbeta primers. Using immunoSEQ multiplex PCR, the repertoire was profiled, and TCRdb retains in-frame clones only, with some absent. The sample includes some 98,000 clones, about 81% of them seen just once. The sample comprised PBMCs. These receptors were collected from a man in his forties or fifties in good health and CMV-seronegative.

The DNA of the CDR3 is TGTGCCAGCAGACCGACAGGGGGGAACTATGGCTACACCTTC. Its translation: CASRPTGGNYGYTF. The chain joins TRBV7-9 to TRBJ1-2; the match to TRBD1 covers 9 bases. Trimming removed 6 bases from V and 2 bases from J; junction bases left unmatched: 4. Germline loops: CDR1 SEHNR, CDR2 FQNEAQ (reference sequence). CDR3 length: 14 amino acids.

V gene TRBV19 combines with J gene TRBJ2-5; 9 bases fit TRBD2. V trimming: 4 bases; J trimming: 5 bases; junction bases outside the gene matches: 8. There are 15 residues in the CDR3. The germline V gene has CDR1 LNHDA and CDR2 SQIVND (reference sequence). CDR3: CASSTRLADPETQYF. Written as DNA, the CDR3 is TGTGCCAGTAGTACTCGACTAGCGGATCCCGAGACCCAGTACTTC.

V usage is TRBV18 and J usage is TRBJ1-3; TRBD1 is a possible D gene (5 bases). Germline-derived CDR1 and CDR2 are KGHSH and LQKENI. The V gene lost 0 bases and the J gene lost 0 bases, with 12 bases spanning the gap. This CDR3 has 17 residues. CDR3: CASSPPAGQRSGNTIYF. CDR3 in DNA: TGTGCCAGCTCACCACCGGCAGGACAACGCTCTGGAAACACCATATATTTT.

The chain carries TRBV10-3 and TRBJ2-5, with no clear D. The J call may be incorrect, as the DNA end agrees better with TRBJ2-7. CDR1 and CDR2 (germline): ENHRY, SYGVKD. This CDR3 comprises 13 residues. CDR3 amino acids: CAISHSSSYEQYF. DNA of the CDR3: TGTGCCATCAGCCACTCGAGCTCCTACGAGCAGTACTTC.

The CDR3 protein is CASSLAGVTNEKLFF. The CDR3 region has the DNA TGCGCCAGCAGCTTAGCAGGGGTGACTAATGAAAAACTGTTTTTT. The chain links TRBV5-1 to TRBJ1-4, with D perhaps TRBD1 (6 bases). This CDR3 comprises 15 residues. V was cut by 2 bases and J by 2 bases, with 10 bases left in between. Looked up from germline, CDR1 is SGHRS and CDR2 is YFSETQ.

Comments on this clone: Its ends do not fully match the called genes, so a read error is possible. The V call is TRBV7-9, the J call TRBJ1-5; TRBD1 matches at 10 bases. CDR1 and CDR2 (germline): SEHNR, FQNEAQ (reference sequence). The CDR3 loop spans 17 amino acids. The CDR3 DNA reads TGTTCCAGCAGCTTACAGAGCCCGGGACAGGGGAGACAGCCCCAGCATTTT. Translated, it gives CSSSLQSPGQGRQPQHF.

J is TRBJ2-7 and V is TRBV30; 8 bases fit TRBD1. The CDR3 consists of 15 residues. V lost 3 bases, J lost 3 bases, and 10 bases stayed unmatched. CDR1 is GTSNPN and CDR2 is SVGIG in the germline V gene (reference sequence). CDR3 amino acids: CAWRIGGTGGYEQYF. CDR3 nucleotides: TGTGCCTGGAGAATCGGCGGGACAGGTGGCTACGAGCAGTACTTC.

This sequence joins TRBV6-5 and TRBJ2-7, with TRBD2 matching over 8 bases. V trimming: 4 bases; J trimming: 2 bases; junction bases outside the gene matches: 7. The germline V gene encodes CDR1 MNHEY and CDR2 SVGAGI. CDR3 length equals 15 residues. The CDR3: CASSSEAGATYEQYF. The CDR3 region has the DNA TGTGCCAGCAGTTCCGAAGCGGGGGCAACCTACGAGCAGTACTTC.

The V gene is TRBV6-1, the J gene TRBJ2-1, with 11 bases matching TRBD1. Losses at the gene ends were 0 bases for V and 7 bases for J; bases not matched to a gene: 5. Per germline, CDR1 MNHNS and CDR2 SASEGT. CDR3 length equals 16 residues. The CDR3 here is CASSEADGTGGNEQFF. The CDR3 coding sequence is TGTGCCAGCAGTGAAGCGGACGGGACAGGGGGAAATGAGCAGTTCTTC.

The J gene is TRBJ2-1, the V gene TRBV9, with 11 bases lining up with TRBD2. Germline trimming cut 3 bases from V and 2 bases from J; bases unmatched to any gene: 4. Germline V gene lookup returns CDR1 SGDLS and CDR2 YYNGEE. This CDR3 has 16 amino acids. The CDR3 coding sequence is TGTGCCAGCAGCGCAGGGACTAGCGGAACCTACAATGAGCAGTTCTTC. Protein: CASSAGTSGTYNEQFF.

V gene TRBV2 combines with J gene TRBJ1-2; 8 bases map to TRBD1. With 4 bases clipped from V and 4 bases from J, the junction kept 5 bases outside the gene matches. The CDR3 is 14 residues long. Germline CDR1 SNHLY, CDR2 FYNNEI. The CDR3 is CASSVTGEGYGYTF. The CDR3 bases are TGTGCCAGCAGTGTGACAGGGGAAGGCTATGGCTACACCTTC.